Described below is a single TCR beta chain sequence and its context. Its antigen is not known. The data belong to a study of shared clonotypes between healthy human individuals. Study-wide context: Plates per donor: three CD4 naive, three CD4 memory, two CD8 naive, one CD8 memory. Study-level points and caveats: Among the subsets, naive ones generally showed larger estimated richness than memory ones.

Terminally differentiated effector memory CD45RA+ cells were left out of the naive CD8 fraction, which was CD45RO-negative and positively selected for CCR7. Nashville, Tennessee was home to all donors, each a Caucasian adult. The CDR3 has 18 amino acids. Method: immunoSEQ multiplex PCR; TCRdb's copy keeps in-frame clones and lacks some. The top ten clones hold about 1.5% of a sample with roughly 2.1 million clones, approximately 94% of them seen once. This sequence originates from a young man in good health. Some clones in this sample may be carry-over from other donors' samples. The sample consisted of naive CD8+ T cells from PBMCs. The gene calls are TRBV21-1 and TRBJ2-2; TRBD1 was called by the table and not checked on the DNA. TRBV21-1 is noted as a pseudogene. CDR3 in DNA: TGTGCCAGCAGCGGACAGACGACCGGGTGCCTCGACTCCGGGGAGCTGTTTTTT. It codes for CASSGQTTGCLDSGELFF.